This TCR beta chain was sequenced in a study of cytomegalovirus exposure and HLA in healthy donors. Study observations and caveats: Most TCR beta V segments were productive about 90% or about 30% of the time in an earlier analysis. The study had only CMV serostatus as immune exposure information. In the analysis, some V segments, TRBV6-2 and TRBV6-3 included, were excluded as indistinguishable.

V trimming: 5 bases; J trimming: 3 bases; junction bases outside the gene matches: 4. The CDR3 contains 14 residues. Germline values: CDR1 SEHNR, CDR2 FQNEAQ (reference sequence). Of note for this clone: Its target is not known.

All donors participated as healthy donors of bone marrow. Researchers ran the PCR with 60 Vbeta and 13 Jbeta primers. Measured with immunoSEQ multiplex PCR; TCRdb has only the in-frame clones, and not every one. The table has 150,000 to 200,000 clones, 68% seen once. The clonotype was recovered from a woman aged 40 to 50 in good health and CMV-seropositive. The chain is built from TRBV7-9 and TRBJ1-5; 7 nucleotides agree with TRBD1. Sequencing used PBMCs. CDR3 coding DNA: TGTGCCAGCAGCGTTACAGGGGACAATCAGCCCCAGCATTTT. Encoded protein: CASSVTGDNQPQHF.